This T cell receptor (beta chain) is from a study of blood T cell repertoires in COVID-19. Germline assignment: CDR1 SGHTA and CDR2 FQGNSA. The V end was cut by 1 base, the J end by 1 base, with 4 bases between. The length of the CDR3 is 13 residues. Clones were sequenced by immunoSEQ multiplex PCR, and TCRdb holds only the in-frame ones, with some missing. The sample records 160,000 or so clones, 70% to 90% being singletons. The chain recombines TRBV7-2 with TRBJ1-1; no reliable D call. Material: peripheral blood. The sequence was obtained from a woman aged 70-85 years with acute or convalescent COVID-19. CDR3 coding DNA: TGTGCCAGCAGCTTAGTCAAGAACACTGAAGCTTTCTTT. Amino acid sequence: CASSLVKNTEAFF.